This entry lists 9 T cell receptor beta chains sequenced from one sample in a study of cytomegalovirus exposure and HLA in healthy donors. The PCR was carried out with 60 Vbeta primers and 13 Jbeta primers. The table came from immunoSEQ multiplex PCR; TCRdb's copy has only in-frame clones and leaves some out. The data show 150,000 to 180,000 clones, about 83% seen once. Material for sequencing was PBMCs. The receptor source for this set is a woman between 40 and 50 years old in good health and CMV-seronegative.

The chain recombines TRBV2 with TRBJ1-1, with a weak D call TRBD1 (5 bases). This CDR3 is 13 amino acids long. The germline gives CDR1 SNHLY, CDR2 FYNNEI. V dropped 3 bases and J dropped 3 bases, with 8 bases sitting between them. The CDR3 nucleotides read TGTGCCAGCAGTGACGAGACAGACACTGAAGCTTTCTTT. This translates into CASSDETDTEAFF.

The CDR3 is CASSRRQGDSSGSPLHF. CDR3 coding DNA: TGTGCCAGCAGCCGTCGACAGGGAGATTCCTCAGGGTCACCCCTCCACTTT. V usage is TRBV7-9 and J usage is TRBJ1-6, with 7 bases fitting TRBD1. CDR3 length: 17 residues. CDR1 is SEHNR and CDR2 is FQNEAQ in the germline V gene (reference sequence). Trimming at V came to 5 bases and at J to 10 bases, leaving 17 bases not matched to a gene.

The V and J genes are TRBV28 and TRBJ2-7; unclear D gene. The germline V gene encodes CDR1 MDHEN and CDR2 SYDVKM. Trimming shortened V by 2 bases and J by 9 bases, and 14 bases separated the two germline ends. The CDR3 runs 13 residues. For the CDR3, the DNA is TGTGCCAGCAGTTTACTCCAAGAGGTTGGGCAGTACTTC. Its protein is CASSLLQEVGQYF.

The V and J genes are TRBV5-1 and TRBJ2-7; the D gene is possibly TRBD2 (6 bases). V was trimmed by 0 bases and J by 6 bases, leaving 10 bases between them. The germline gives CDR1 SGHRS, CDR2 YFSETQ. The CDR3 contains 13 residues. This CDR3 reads CASSLGGTGEQYF. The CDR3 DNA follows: TGCGCCAGCAGCTTGGGGGGGACTGGCGAGCAGTACTTC. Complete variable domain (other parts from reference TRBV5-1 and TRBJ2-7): KAGVTQTPRYLIKTRGQQVTLSCSPISGHRSVSWYQQTPGQGLQFLFEYFSETQRNKGNFPGRFSGRQFSNSRSEMNVSTLELGDSALYLCASSLGGTGEQYFGPGTRLTVT.

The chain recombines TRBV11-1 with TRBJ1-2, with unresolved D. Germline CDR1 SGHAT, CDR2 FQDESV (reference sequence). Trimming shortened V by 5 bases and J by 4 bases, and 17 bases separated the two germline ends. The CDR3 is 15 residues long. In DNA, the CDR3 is TGTGCCAGCAGCCTGACCGGGGAAGGATTCTATGGCTACACCTTC. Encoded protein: CASSLTGEGFYGYTF.

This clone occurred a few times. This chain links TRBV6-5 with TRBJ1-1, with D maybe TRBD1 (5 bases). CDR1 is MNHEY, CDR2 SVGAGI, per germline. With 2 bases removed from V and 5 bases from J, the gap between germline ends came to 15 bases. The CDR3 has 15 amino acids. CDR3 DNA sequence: TGTGCCAGCAGTTACAGGAGGGGCGAGGGGACTGAAGCTTTCTTT. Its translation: CASSYRRGEGTEAFF.

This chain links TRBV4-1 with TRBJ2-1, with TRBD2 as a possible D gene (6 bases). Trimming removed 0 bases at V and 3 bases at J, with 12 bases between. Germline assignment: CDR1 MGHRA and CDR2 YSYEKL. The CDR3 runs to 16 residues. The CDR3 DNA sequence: TGCGCCAGCAGCCAAGACACCCGGGGGTACTACAATGAGCAGTTCTTC. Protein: CASSQDTRGYYNEQFF.

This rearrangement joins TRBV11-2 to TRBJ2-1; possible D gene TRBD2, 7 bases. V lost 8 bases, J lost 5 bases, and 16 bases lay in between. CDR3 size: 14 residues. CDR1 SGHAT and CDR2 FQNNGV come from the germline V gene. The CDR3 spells CASGKWEGDNEQFF. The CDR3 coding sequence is TGTGCCAGCGGGAAGTGGGAGGGGGACAATGAGCAGTTCTTC. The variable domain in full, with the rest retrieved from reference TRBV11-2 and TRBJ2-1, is EAGVAQSPRYKIIEKRQSVAFWCNPISGHATLYWYQQILGQGPKLLIQFQNNGVVDDSQLPKDRFSAERLKGVDSTLKIQPAKLEDSAVYLCASGKWEGDNEQFFGPGTRLTVL.

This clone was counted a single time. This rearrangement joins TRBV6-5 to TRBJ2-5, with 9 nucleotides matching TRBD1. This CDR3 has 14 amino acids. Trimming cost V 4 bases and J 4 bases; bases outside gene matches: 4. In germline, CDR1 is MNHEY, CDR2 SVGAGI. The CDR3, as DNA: TGTGCCAGCAGTTTCGGACAGGGGATAGAGACCCAGTACTTC. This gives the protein CASSFGQGIETQYF.